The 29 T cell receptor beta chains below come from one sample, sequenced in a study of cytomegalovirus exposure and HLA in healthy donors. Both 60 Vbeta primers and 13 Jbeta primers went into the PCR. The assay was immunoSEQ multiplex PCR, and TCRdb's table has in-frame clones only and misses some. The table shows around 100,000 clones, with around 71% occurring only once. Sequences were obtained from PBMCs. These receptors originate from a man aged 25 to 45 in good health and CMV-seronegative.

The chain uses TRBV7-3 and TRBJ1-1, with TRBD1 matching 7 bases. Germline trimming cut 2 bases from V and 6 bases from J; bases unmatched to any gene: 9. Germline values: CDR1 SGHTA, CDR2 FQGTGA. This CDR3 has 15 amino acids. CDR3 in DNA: TGTGCCAGCAGCTTATTAGGGACAGCGGGTTCTGAAGCTTTCTTT. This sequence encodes CASSLLGTAGSEAFF.

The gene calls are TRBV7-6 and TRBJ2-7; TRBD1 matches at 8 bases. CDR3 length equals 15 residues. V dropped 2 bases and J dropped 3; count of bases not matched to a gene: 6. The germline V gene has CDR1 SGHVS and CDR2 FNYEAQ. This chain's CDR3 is CASSLSQGAFYEQYF. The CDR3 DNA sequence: TGTGCCAGCAGCTTATCCCAGGGGGCGTTCTACGAGCAGTACTTC.

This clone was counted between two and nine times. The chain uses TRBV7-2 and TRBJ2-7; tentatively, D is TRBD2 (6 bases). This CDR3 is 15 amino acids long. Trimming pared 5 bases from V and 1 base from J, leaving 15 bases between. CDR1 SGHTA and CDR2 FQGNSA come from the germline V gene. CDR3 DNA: TGTGCCAGCAGCCCTAGGGGAGGTGAGTCCTACGAGCAGTACTTC. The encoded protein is CASSPRGGESYEQYF.

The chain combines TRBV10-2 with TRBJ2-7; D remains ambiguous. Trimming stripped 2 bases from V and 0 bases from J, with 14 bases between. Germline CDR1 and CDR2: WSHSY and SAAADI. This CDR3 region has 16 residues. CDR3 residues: CASSEVRWASSYEQYF. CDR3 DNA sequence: TGCGCCAGCAGTGAGGTCCGTTGGGCCAGCTCCTACGAGCAGTACTTC.

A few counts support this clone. This CDR3 is CSVEYPAGGMETQYF. The CDR3 DNA follows: TGCAGCGTTGAATACCCAGCGGGGGGGATGGAGACCCAGTACTTC. V is TRBV29-1 and J is TRBJ2-5, with 10 bases matching TRBD2. Per the germline V gene, CDR1 is SQVTM and CDR2 is ANQGSEA. This CDR3 has 15 amino acids. V dropped 2 bases and J dropped 5; count of bases not matched to a gene: 8.

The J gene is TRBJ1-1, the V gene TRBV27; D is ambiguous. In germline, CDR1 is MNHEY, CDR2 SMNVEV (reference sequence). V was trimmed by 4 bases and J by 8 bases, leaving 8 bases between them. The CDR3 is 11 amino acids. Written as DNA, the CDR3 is TGTGCCAGCAGTTCCAGGTCGGAAGCTTTCTTT. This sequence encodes CASSSRSEAFF.

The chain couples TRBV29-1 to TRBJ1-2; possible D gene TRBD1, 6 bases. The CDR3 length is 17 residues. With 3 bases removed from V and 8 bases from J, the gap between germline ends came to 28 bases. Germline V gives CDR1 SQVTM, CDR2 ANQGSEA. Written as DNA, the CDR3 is TGCAGCGTTGATTCGGCAGGGGAGGGTTGGTGGCAAAGAGGCTACACCTTC. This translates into CSVDSAGEGWWQRGYTF.

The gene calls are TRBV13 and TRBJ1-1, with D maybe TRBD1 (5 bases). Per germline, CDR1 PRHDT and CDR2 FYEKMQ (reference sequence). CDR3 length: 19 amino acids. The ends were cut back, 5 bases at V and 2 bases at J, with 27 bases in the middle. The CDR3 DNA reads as TGTGCCAGCAGCCCAGGGTCCCTGTGGCGGAAGTCAGCTAACACTGAAGCTTTCTTT. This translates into CASSPGSLWRKSANTEAFF.

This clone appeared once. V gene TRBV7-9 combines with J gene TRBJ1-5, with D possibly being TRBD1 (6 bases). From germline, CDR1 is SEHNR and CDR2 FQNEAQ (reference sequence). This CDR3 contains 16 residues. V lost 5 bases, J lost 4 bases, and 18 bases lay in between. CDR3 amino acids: CASSGSSAGVNQPQHF. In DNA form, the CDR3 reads TGTGCCAGCAGCGGGAGCTCCGCAGGGGTTAATCAGCCCCAGCATTTT. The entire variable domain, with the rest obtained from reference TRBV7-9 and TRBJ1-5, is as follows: DTGVSQNPRHKITKRGQNVTFRCDPISEHNRLYWYRQTLGQGPEFLTYFQNEAQLEKSRLLSDRFSAERPKGSFSTLEIQRTEQGDSAMYLCASSGSSAGVNQPQHFGDGTRLSIL.

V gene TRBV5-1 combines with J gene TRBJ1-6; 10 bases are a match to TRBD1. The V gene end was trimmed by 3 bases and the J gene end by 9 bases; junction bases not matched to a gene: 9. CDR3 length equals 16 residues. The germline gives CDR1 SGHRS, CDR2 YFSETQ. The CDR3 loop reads CASSWGTGDDSSPLHF. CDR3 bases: TGCGCCAGCAGCTGGGGGACAGGGGATGATAGTTCACCCCTCCACTTT.

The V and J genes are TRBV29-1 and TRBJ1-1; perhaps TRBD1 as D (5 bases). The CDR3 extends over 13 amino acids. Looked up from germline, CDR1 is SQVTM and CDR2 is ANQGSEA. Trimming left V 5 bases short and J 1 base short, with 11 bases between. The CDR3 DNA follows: TGCAGCGTTCCGACAGCCGAGAACACTGAAGCTTTCTTT. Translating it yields CSVPTAENTEAFF. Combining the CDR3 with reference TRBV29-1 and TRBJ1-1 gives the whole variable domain SAVISQKPSRDICQRGTSLTIQCQVDSQVTMMFWYRQQPGQSLTLIATANQGSEATYESGFVIDKFPISRPNLTFSTLTVSNMSPEDSSIYLCSVPTAENTEAFFGQGTRLTVV.

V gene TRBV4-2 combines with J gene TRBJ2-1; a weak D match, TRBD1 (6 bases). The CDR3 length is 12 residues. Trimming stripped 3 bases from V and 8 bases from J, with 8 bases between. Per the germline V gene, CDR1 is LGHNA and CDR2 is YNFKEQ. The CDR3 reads CASSQGAYEQFF. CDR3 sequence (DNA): TGTGCCAGCAGCCAGGGGGCGTATGAGCAGTTCTTC.

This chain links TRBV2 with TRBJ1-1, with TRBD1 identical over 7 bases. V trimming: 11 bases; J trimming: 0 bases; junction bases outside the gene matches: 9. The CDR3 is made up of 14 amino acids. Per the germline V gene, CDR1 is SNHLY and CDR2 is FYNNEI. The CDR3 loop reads CASTGAIMNTEAFF. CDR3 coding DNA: TGTGCCTCCACAGGGGCCATCATGAACACTGAAGCTTTCTTT.

CDR3 amino acids: CASSPPQGTNYGYTF. DNA of the CDR3: TGTGCCAGCAGTCCACCACAGGGAACAAACTATGGCTACACCTTC. The J gene is TRBJ1-2, the V gene TRBV28; weak D call: TRBD1 (6 bases). This CDR3 has 15 amino acids. V was pared by 5 bases and J by 2 bases, with 15 bases between. CDR1 is MDHEN and CDR2 is SYDVKM in the germline V gene.

The CDR3 DNA follows: TGTGCCATCAGAGGACAGGGACTAAATGAAAAACTGTTTTTT. As protein: CAIRGQGLNEKLFF. This sequence joins TRBV10-3 and TRBJ1-4; 8 bases agree with TRBD1. The V gene end was trimmed by 6 bases and the J gene end by 5 bases; junction bases not matched to a gene: 5. The CDR3 consists of 14 residues. Germline V gene sequence: CDR1 ENHRY, CDR2 SYGVKD.

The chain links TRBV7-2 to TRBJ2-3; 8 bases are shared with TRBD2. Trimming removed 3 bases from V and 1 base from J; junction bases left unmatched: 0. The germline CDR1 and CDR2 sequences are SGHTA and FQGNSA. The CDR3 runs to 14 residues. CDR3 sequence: CASSFSGGTDTQYF. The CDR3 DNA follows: TGTGCCAGCAGCTTTAGCGGGGGCACAGATACGCAGTATTTT.

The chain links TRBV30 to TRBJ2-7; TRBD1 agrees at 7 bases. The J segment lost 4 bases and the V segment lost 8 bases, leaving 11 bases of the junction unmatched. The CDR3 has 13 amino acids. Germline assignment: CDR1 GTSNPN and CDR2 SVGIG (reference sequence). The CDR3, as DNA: TGTGCCGGGGAAAGGACAGGACCATACGAGCAGTACTTC. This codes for CAGERTGPYEQYF.

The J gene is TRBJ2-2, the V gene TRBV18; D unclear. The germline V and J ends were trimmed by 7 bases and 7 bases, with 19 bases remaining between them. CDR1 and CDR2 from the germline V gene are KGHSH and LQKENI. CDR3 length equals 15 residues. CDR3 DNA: TGTGCCAGCTGGTTGAGTCTACGGTACGGCGGGGAGCTGTTTTTT. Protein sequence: CASWLSLRYGGELFF.

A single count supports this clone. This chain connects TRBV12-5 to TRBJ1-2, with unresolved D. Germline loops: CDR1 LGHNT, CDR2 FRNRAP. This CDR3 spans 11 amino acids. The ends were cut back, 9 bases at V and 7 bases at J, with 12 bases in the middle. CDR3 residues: CASSSEAGYTF. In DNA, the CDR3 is TGTGCTAGCTCCAGTGAGGCTGGCTACACCTTC.

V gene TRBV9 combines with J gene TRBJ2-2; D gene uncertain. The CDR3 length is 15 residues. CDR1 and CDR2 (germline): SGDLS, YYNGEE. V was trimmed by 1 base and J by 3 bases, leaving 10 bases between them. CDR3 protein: CASSVTQLYTGELFF. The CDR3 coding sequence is TGTGCCAGCAGCGTAACACAGCTATACACCGGGGAGCTGTTTTTT.

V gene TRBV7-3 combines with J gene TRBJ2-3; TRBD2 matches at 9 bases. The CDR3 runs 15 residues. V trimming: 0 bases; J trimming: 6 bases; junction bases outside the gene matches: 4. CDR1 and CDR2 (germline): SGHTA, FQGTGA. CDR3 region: CASSLTAGGWDTQYF. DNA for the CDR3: TGTGCCAGCAGCTTAACTGCGGGAGGGTGGGATACGCAGTATTTT. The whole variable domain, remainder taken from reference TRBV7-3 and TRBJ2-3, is GAGVSQTPSNKVTEKGKYVELRCDPISGHTALYWYRQSLGQGPEFLIYFQGTGAADDSGLPNDRFFAVRPEGSVSTLKIQRTERGDSAVYLCASSLTAGGWDTQYFGPGTRLTVL.

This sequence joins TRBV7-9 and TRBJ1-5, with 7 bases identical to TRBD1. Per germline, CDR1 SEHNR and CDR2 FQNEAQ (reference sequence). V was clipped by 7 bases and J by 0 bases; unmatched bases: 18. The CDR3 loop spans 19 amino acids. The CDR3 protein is CASNNFYGTDGYSNQPQHF. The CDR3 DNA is TGTGCCAGCAACAATTTTTACGGGACAGACGGGTATAGCAATCAGCCCCAGCATTTT.

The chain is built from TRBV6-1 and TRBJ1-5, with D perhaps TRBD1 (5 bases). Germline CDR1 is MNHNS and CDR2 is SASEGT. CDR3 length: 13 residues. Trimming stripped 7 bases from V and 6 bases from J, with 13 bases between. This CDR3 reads CASITRVGQPQHF. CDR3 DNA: TGTGCCAGCATAACCAGGGTCGGTCAGCCCCAGCATTTT.

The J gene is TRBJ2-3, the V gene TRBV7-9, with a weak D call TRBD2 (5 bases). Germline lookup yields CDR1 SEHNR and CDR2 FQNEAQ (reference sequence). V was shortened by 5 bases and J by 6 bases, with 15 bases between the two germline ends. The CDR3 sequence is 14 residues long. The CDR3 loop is CASSHTASGDTQYF. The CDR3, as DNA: TGTGCCAGCAGCCACACGGCCTCGGGGGATACGCAGTATTTT.

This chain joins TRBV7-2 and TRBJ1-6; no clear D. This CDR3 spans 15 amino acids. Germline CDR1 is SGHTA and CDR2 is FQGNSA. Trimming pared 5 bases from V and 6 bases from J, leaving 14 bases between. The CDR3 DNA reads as TGTGCCAGCAGCCCTAACTACGGAAGTAATTCACCCCTCCACTTT. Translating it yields CASSPNYGSNSPLHF.

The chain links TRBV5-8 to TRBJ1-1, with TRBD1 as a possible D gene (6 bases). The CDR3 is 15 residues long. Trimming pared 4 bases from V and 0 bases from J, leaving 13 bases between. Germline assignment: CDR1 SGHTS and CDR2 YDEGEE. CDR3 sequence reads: CASSPPGELNTEAFF. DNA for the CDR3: TGTGCCAGCAGCCCCCCAGGGGAGCTGAACACTGAAGCTTTCTTT.

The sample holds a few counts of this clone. The CDR3 sequence: CASRDGLYGYTF. The DNA for the CDR3 is TGTGCCAGCAGGGACGGACTATATGGCTACACCTTC. The rearrangement joins TRBV25-1 to TRBJ1-2; D not resolved. V lost 6 bases to trimming and J lost 5 bases, with 10 bases between them. This CDR3 spans 12 amino acids. The V gene's germline CDR1 is MGHDK and CDR2 SYGVNS.

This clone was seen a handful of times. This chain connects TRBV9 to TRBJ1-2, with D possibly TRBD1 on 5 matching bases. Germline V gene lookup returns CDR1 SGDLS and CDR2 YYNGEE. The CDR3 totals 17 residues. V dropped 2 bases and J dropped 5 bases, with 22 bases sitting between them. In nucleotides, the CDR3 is TGTGCCAGCAGCGTGAATTTCCGCCCCACCGGGGGGTATGGCTACACCTTC. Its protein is CASSVNFRPTGGYGYTF.

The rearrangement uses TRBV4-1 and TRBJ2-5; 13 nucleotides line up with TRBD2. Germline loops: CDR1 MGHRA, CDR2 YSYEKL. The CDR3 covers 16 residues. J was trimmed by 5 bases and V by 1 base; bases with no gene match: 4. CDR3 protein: CASSQAGLAGRETQYF. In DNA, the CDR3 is TGCGCCAGCAGCCAAGCGGGACTAGCGGGAAGGGAGACCCAGTACTTC.